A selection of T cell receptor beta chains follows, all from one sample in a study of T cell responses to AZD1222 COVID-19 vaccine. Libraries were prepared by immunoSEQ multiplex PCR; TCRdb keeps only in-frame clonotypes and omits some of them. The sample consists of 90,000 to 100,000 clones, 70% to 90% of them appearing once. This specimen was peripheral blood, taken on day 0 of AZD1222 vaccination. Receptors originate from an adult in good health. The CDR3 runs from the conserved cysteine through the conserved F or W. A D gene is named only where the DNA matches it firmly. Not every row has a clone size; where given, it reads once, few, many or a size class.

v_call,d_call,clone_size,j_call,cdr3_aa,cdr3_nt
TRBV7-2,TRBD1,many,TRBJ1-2,CASSARGQGYGYTF,TGTGCCAGCAGCGCCAGGGGGCAGGGCTATGGCTACACCTTC
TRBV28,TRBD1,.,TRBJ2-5,CASSSIGDRGLGETQYF,TGTGCCAGCAGTTCTATCGGGGACAGGGGGTTAGGGGAGACCCAGTACTTC
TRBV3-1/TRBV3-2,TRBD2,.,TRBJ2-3,CASSRGLSTDTQYF,TGTGCCAGCAGCCGGGGACTAAGCACAGATACGCAGTATTTT
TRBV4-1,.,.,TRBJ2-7,CASSGRLGEIRYF,TGCGCCAGTAGTGGGCGCCTAGGGGAAATTCGGTACTTC
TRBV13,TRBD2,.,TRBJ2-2,CASSRGGVLANTGELFF,TGTGCCAGCAGCCGTGGGGGGGTACTCGCGAACACCGGGGAGCTGTTTTTT
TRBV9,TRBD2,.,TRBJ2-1,CASSSRAGGPNEQFF,TGTGCCAGCAGCTCACGGGCGGGAGGGCCTAATGAGCAGTTCTTC
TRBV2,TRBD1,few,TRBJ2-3,CASTDGTGYTDTQYF,TGTGCCAGCACCGACGGGACAGGGTATACAGATACGCAGTATTTT
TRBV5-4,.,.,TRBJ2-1,CASSPDPSSYNEQFF,TGTGCCAGCAGCCCGGACCCAAGCTCCTACAATGAGCAGTTCTTC
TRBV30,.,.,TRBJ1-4,CAWSWGEEKLFF,TGTGCCTGGAGTTGGGGAGAAGAAAAACTGTTTTTT
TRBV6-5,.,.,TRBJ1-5,CASSWTGVGNQPQHF,TGTGCCAGCAGTTGGACTGGAGTAGGCAATCAGCCCCAGCATTTT
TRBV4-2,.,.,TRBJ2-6,CASSQDKGLSSGANVLTF,TGTGCCAGCAGCCAAGATAAAGGTTTAAGCTCTGGGGCCAACGTCCTGACTTTC
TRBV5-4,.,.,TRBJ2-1,CASSLSRANEQFF,TGTGCCAGCAGCTTGAGTAGAGCAAATGAGCAGTTCTTC
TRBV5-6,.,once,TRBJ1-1,CASSHGSRLNTEAFF,TGTGCCAGCAGCCATGGGTCCAGGTTGAACACTGAAGCTTTCTTT
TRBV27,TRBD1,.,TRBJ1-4,CASSWTGGIGKLFF,TGTGCCAGCAGTTGGACAGGGGGCATTGGAAAACTGTTTTTT
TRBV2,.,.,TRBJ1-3,CASSTGGRYSGNTIYF,TGTGCCAGCAGTACTGGAGGACGGTACTCTGGAAACACCATATATTTT
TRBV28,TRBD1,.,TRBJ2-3,CASRPGQGSTDTQYF,TGTGCCAGCAGACCGGGACAGGGAAGCACAGATACGCAGTATTTT
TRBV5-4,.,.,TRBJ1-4,CASSLDTRPTEKLFF,TGTGCCAGCAGCTTGGACACCAGGCCAACTGAAAAACTGTTTTTT
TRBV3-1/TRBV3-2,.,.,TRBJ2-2,CASSQGAGELFF,TGTGCCAGCAGCCAAGGGGCGGGGGAGCTGTTTTTT
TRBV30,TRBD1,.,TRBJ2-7,CAWRRDRKVHEQYF,TGTGCCTGGAGACGGGACAGGAAAGTCCACGAGCAGTACTTC
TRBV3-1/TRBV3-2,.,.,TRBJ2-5,CASSPGQQETQYF,TGTGCCAGCAGCCCCGGACAGCAAGAGACCCAGTACTTC
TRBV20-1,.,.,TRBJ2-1,CSASVAHEQFF,TGCAGTGCTAGCGTGGCCCATGAGCAGTTCTTC
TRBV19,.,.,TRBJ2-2,CASSISRTGELFF,TGTGCCAGTAGTATCTCTAGAACCGGGGAGCTGTTTTTT
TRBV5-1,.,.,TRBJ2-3,CASRRDGRATDTQYF,TGCGCCAGCAGGCGGGACGGGAGAGCCACAGATACGCAGTATTTT
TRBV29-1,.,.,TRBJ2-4,CSVREVLAKNIQYF,TGCAGCGTCCGCGAAGTGCTAGCCAAAAACATTCAGTACTTC
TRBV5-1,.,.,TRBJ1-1,CASSLRPGRGTEAFF,TGCGCCAGCAGCTTGAGACCGGGAAGGGGCACTGAAGCTTTCTTT
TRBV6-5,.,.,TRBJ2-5,CATVLRIRAETQYF,TGTGCCACCGTTCTGAGGATTCGGGCAGAGACCCAGTACTTC
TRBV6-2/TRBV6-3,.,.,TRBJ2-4,CASSALFGAKNIQYF,TGTGCCAGCAGTGCCCTTTTCGGAGCCAAAAACATTCAGTACTTC
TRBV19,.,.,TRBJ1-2,CASSIGAPNAGYGYTF,TGTGCCAGTAGTATAGGAGCTCCAAACGCTGGGTATGGCTACACCTTC
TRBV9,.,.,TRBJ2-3,CASSRAVDTQYF,TGTGCCAGCAGCCGCGCGGTAGATACGCAGTATTTT
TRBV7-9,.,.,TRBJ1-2,CASTTLGKSVYGYTF,TGTGCCAGCACTACGCTCGGAAAGTCAGTTTATGGCTACACCTTC
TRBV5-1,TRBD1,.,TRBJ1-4,CASRPMTGANEKLFF,TGCGCCAGCAGGCCTATGACAGGGGCAAATGAAAAACTGTTTTTT
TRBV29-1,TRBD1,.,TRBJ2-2,CSVAPGTGTGELFF,TGCAGCGTGGCTCCCGGGACAGGGACCGGGGAGCTGTTTTTT
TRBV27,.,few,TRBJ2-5,CASSLMGTQETQYF,TGTGCCAGCAGTTTAATGGGGACACAAGAGACCCAGTACTTC